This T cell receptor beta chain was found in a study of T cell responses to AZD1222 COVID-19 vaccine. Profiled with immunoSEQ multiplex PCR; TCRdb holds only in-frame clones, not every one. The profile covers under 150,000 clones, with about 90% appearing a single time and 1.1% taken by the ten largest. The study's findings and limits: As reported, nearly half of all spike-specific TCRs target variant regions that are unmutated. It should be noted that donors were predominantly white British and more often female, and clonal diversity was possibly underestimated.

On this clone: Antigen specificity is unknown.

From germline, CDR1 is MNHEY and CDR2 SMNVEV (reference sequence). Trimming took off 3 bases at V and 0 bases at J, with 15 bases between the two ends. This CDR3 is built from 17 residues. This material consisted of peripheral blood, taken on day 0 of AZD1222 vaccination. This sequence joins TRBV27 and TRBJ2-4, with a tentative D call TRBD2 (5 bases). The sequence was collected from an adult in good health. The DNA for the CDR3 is TGTGCCAGCAGTTTTCGCTTGGACTGGGGAGCCAAAAACATTCAGTACTTC. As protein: CASSFRLDWGAKNIQYF.